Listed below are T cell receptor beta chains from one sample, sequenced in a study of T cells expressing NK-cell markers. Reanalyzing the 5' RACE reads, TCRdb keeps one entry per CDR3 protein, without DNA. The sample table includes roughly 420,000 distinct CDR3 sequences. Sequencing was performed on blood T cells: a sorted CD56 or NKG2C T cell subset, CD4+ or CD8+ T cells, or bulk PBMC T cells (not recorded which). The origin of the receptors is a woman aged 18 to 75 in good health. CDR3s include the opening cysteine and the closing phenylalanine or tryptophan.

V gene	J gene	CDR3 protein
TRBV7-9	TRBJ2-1	CASSLASLAGPGDEQFF
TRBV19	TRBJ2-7	CASSTRWTSGAYEQYF
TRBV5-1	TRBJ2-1	CASRGIGDQGGNEQFF
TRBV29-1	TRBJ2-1	CSVDRDSSSYNEQFF
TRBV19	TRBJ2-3	CASKGWEATDTQYF
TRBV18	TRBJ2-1	CASSPPAGNEQFF
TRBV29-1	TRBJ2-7	CSVGGIPYEQYF
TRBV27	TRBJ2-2	CASSLLGPNTGELFF
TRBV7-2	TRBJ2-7	CASSSGGGATYEQYF
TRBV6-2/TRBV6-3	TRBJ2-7	CASSFHRAAYEQYF
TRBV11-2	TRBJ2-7	CASSLLRTGTYEQYF
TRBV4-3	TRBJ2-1	CASSQETRITYNEQFF
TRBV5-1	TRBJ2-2	CASSLGRSFTGELFF
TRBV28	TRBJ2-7	CASSMGTSGNEQYF
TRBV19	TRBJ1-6	CASGGGLLNSPLHF
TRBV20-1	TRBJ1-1	CSARKSPSTNTEAFF
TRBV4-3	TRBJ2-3	CASSQDLAGGIDTQYF
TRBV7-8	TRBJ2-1	CASSQVGELVEQFF
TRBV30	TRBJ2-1	CAWSVPSTYNEQFF
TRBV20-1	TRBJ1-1	CSARATGTGLLWNTEAFF
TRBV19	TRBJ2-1	CASGASGRNEQFF
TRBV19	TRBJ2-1	CASSIYGTGYTSQFF
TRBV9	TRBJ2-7	CASSLRMFSYEQYF
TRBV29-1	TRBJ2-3	CSVDSSGTDTQYF
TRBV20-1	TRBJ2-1	CSASLATRPHNEQFF
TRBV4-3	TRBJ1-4	CASSQAVNEKLFF
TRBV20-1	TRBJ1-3	CSARETLLGGNTIYF
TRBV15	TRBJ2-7	CATSRFTSGVAYEQYF
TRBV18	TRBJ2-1	CASSLRLAEQFF
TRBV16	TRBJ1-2	CASSQFGKRQHNYGYTF
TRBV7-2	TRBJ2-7	CASSFPTASYEQYF
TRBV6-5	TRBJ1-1	CASSYDLGEMAEAFF
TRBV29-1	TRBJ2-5	CSVGRVETQYF
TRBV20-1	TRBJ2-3	CSALSGGGTDTQYF
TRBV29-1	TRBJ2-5	CSAWDKETQYF
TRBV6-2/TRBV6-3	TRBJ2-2	CASTRTGVAGELFF
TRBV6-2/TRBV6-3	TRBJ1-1	CASSPPTDRVGTEAFF
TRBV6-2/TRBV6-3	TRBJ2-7	CASSYSHGTGREQYF
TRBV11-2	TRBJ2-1	CASSPQGNEQFF
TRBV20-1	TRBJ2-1	CSARPGEGWYNEQFF
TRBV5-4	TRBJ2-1	CASSLTSAHNEQFF